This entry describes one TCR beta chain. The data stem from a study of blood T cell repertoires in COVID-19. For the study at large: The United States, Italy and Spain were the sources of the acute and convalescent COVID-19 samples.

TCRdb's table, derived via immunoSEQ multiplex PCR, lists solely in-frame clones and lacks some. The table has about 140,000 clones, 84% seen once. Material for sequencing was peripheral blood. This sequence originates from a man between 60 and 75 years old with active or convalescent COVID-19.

DNA for the CDR3: TGTGCCAGTAGTATCGGCCAGACAAACACTGAAGCTTTCTTT. Its translation: CASSIGQTNTEAFF. The chain couples TRBV19 to TRBJ1-1; no reliable D call. The CDR3 is 14 amino acids. The V gene lost 3 bases and the J gene lost 2 bases, with 10 bases spanning the gap. Germline values: CDR1 LNHDA, CDR2 SQIVND (reference sequence). Using reference TRBV19 and TRBJ1-1 for the parts outside the CDR3, the full variable domain is DGGITQSPKYLFRKEGQNVTLSCEQNLNHDAMYWYRQDPGQGLRLIYYSQIVNDFQKGDIAEGYSVSREKKESFPLTVTSAQKNPTAFYLCASSIGQTNTEAFFGQGTRLTVV.